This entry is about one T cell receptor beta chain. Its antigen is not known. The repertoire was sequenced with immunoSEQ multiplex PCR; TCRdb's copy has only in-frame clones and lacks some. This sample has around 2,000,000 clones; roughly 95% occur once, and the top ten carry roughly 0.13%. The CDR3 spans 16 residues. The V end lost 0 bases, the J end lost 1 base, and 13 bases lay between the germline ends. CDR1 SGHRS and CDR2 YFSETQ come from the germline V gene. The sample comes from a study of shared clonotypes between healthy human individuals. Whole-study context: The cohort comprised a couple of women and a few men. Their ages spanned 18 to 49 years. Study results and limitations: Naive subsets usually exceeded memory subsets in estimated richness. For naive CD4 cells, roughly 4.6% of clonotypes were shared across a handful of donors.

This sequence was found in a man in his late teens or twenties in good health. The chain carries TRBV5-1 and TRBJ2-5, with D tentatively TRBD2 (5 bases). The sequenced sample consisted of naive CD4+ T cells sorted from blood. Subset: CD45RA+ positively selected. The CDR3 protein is CASSLAGGWAQETQYF. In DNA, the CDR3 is TGCGCCAGCAGCTTGGCTGGCGGGTGGGCCCAAGAGACCCAGTACTTC. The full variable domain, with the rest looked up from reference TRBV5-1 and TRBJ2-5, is KAGVTQTPRYLIKTRGQQVTLSCSPISGHRSVSWYQQTPGQGLQFLFEYFSETQRNKGNFPGRFSGRQFSNSRSEMNVSTLELGDSALYLCASSLAGGWAQETQYFGPGTRLLVL.